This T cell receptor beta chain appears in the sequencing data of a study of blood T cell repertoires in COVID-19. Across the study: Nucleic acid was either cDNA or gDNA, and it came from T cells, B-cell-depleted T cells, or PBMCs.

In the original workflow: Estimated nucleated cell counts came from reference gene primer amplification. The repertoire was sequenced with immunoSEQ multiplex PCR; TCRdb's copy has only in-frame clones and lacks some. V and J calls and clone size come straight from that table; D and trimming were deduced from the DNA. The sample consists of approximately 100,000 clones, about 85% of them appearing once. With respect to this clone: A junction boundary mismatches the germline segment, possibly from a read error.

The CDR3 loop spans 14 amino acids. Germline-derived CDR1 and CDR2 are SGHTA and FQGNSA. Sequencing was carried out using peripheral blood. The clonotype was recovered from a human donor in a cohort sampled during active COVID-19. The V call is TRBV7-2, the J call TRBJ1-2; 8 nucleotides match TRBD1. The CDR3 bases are TGTGCCAGCACCTTACTAGGACAGGGCGACGGCTACACCTTC. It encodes CASTLLGQGDGYTF.